Listed below are T cell receptor beta chains from one sample, sequenced in a study of cytomegalovirus exposure and HLA in healthy donors. Assay used: immunoSEQ multiplex PCR; TCRdb lists only in-frame clones, some missing. The repertoire holds some 150,000 clones, with 9.7% as singletons. Sequenced material: PBMCs. Source of these receptors: a middle-aged man in good health and CMV-seronegative. Each CDR3 is given with its conserved first and last residue. The D gene is left open where the match is weak. Clone size, where shown, is once, few, many, or a class for clones that have expanded.

>TRBV7-9|NA|NA|TRBJ2-5
CASRDGGPGSQYF
TGTGCCAGCAGGGATGGAGGGCCGGGGTCCCAGTACTTC
>TRBV6-4|NA|NA|TRBJ2-7
CASSPTPRGSYEQYF
TGTGCCAGCAGCCCGACACCCCGTGGCTCCTACGAGCAGTACTTC
>TRBV19|NA|NA|TRBJ2-5
CASSMWLAGETQYF
TGTGCCAGTAGTATGTGGCTAGCAGGAGAGACCCAGTACTTC
>TRBV5-6|few|NA|TRBJ2-2
CASSFRRLRTGELFF
TGTGCCAGCAGCTTTCGACGATTGCGGACCGGGGAGCTGTTTTTT
>TRBV5-6|NA|TRBD1|TRBJ2-3
CASSLSMGQGAITDTQYF
TGTGCCAGCAGCTTGTCAATGGGACAGGGGGCGATCACAGATACGCAGTATTTT
>TRBV7-2|NA|NA|TRBJ2-7
CASSLLNEQYF
TGTGCCAGCAGCTTACTTAACGAGCAGTACTTC
>TRBV6-1|many|TRBD1|TRBJ1-5
CASSGDRDQPQHF
TGTGCCAGCAGTGGAGACAGGGATCAGCCCCAGCATTTT
>TRBV14|few|TRBD1|TRBJ1-4
CASSQNGQAGMGEKLFF
TGTGCCAGCAGCCAAAATGGACAGGCGGGCATGGGGGAAAAACTGTTTTTT
>TRBV29-1|few|TRBD1|TRBJ2-5
CSVPGQGQETQYF
TGCAGCGTTCCGGGACAGGGTCAGGAGACCCAGTACTTC
>TRBV28|NA|TRBD2|TRBJ2-5
CASSLVTSGGQETQYF
TGTGCCAGCAGTTTAGTCACTAGCGGGGGCCAAGAGACCCAGTACTTC
>TRBV18|NA|TRBD1|TRBJ2-5
CASSPSIGTASLAQYF
TGTGCCAGCTCGCCCAGTATCGGGACAGCGTCTTTGGCCCAGTACTTC
>TRBV6-1|few|NA|TRBJ1-2
CASSEGQAGGYTF
TGTGCCAGCAGTGAAGGACAGGCGGGTGGCTACACCTTC
>TRBV27|few|TRBD1|TRBJ2-7
CASRQGAITYEQYF
TGTGCCAGCCGACAGGGGGCTATCACCTACGAGCAGTACTTC
>TRBV27|few|TRBD1|TRBJ1-1
CASSWWGQATRAEAFF
TGTGCCAGCAGTTGGTGGGGACAGGCAACGCGCGCTGAAGCTTTCTTT
>TRBV2|few|TRBD1|TRBJ2-2
CASSVGDRVTGELFF
TGTGCCAGCAGTGTGGGGGACAGGGTGACCGGGGAGCTGTTTTTT